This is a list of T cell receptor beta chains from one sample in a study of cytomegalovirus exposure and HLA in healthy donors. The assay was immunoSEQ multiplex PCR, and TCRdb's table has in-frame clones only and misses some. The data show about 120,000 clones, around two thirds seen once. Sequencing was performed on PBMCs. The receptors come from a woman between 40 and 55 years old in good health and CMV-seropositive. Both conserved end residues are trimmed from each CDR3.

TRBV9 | ASSVGGQLNYGYT
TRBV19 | ASSAPGQHYEQY
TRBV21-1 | ASSSRGVAPIDGYT
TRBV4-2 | ASSQDLRQVYEQY
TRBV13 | ASSLRLAGGQADTQY
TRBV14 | ASRSGTGLAETQY
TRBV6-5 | ASSYFNRVDTEAF
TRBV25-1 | ASSEGGNYGYT
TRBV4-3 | ASSQDIAGGRGNEQF
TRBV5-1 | ASSLGSGLGTEAF
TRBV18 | ASSPTSVLAEQY
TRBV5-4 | ASSFDSVGELF
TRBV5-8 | ASSRRQGEENQPQH
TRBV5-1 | ASSPQGGAPYEQY
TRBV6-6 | ASSYSGDNQPQH
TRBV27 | ASSQYEKLF
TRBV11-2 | ASSLSSSLTNYGYT
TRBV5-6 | ASSSTGGEGNQPQH
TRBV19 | ASSARQNEAF
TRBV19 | ASSMDWNQPQH
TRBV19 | ASRRTGGEQY
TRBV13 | ASSPRDRGFSPLH
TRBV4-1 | ASSLQGGPFLEQY
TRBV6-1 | ASSFLGRAF
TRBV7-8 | ASSLFRDRGGGELF
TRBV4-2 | ASSQGAGQAHSPLH
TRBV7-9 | ASSANRAPSGNTIY
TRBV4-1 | ASSQGPGQLTYEQY
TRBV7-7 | ASSQNRGRNSPLH
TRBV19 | ASTLAVFTEAF
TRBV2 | ASRQRDTGELF
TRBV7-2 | ASMDGGETQY
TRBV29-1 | SVAPQREGYT
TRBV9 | ASSVGGTGWEPLH
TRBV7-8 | ASLITRTGAYNEQF
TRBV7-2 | ASSPDRDPSYEQY
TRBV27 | ASSRGNTEAF
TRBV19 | ASSIDLRAEAF
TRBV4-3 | ASSPSSGSGYT
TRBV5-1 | ASSPGTGGMNTEAF
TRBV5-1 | ASSPGTGNTEAF
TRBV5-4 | ASSLGGGGGYRGYT
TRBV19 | ASSPGQIYEQY
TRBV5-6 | ASSLGGVDNQPQH
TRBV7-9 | ASSPAGGPPEAF
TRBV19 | ASSIGENTEAF
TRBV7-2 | ASSLGPGTGLTQY
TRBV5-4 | ASSSPPGTLNTEAF
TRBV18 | ASSRQGAGETQY
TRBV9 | ASTRMGEGNIQY
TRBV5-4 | ASSELPPGHNTGELF
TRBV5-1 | ASSHTPGQGNTDTQY
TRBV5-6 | ASSLTGGELF